Included here is one T cell receptor (beta chain) sequence, with context. Its target antigen remains unknown. One base away there is no much larger clone; base qualities are not given. V trim: 4 bases; J trim: 0 bases; unmatched bases: 7. From the cysteine through the phenylalanine, the CDR3 covers 16 amino acids. Kept here is only the CDR3 DNA, which spans 48 bases and is read in frame from base 1. As encoded in the germline V gene, CDR1 is SGDLS while CDR2 is YYNGEE. TCRbeta CDR3 regions were amplified from genomic DNA by means of the immunoSEQ Assay, a bias-controlled multiplex PCR. The study's own analysis went as follows. The number of nucleated cells in each sample was estimated by amplification of reference gene primers within the assay. To quantify the absolute abundance of each unique TCRbeta CDR3 rearrangement, sequence reads were collapsed and filtered. Productive Simpson clonality was computed per sample as the square root of Simpson's diversity index over productive rearrangements. What TCRdb holds here is the immuneACCESS table cut down to in-frame rearrangements. Part of the clones is not present; checked against another copy, under half of the missing clones reflect an unresolved V gene, and the others are unexplained. From that table come the V and J calls and clone size; the DNA was used to work out D and trimming. The sample table holds 150,000 to 200,000 clones, of which approximately 83% were seen once. Around 8.2% of the sample goes to the ten largest clones.

The collaborating institutions used their own protocols to collect whole blood in K2EDTA tubes. For TCRbeta analysis, collaborator samples were shipped as frozen whole blood, as isolated PBMCs, or as DNA extracted from either sample type. This sample was included in a study of blood T cell repertoires in COVID-19 (dated by TCRdb to the early 2020s). As for the study more broadly: Samples from collaborators originated in the United States, Italy and Spain and spanned both the acute and convalescent phases of COVID-19. The material from the prospective study consisted of cDNA or gDNA derived from T cells, B-cell-depleted T cells, or PBMCs. Deeply sampled blood TCRbeta repertoires from subjects exposed to, actively infected with, or recovered from COVID-19 were included in the dataset. A freely available public database, intended as a resource for researchers studying the immune response to SARS-CoV-2, is where the repertoires were released. Samples were obtained from the ongoing ImmuneRACE study (first 160 participants) and from roughly 1,300 subjects provided by 6 global collaborators. The sample metadata nearly always contained a de-identified subject ID, COVID-19 status, age in years and sex. Where HLA class I and class II types were available, the types were taken from metadata supplied by the sample provider, not from assay-based typing.

General study outcomes and caveats: Clinical and demographic metadata were provided uncurated, with the amount varying by source and participant.

The origin of this receptor is a man in his fifties or sixties with acute or convalescent COVID-19. The chain joins TRBV9 to TRBJ2-1, with 7 bases matching TRBD2. The sequenced sample consisted of peripheral blood. At the DNA level, the sequence is TGTGCCAGCAGCCCCGTGGGCGGGAGCTCCTACAATGAGCAGTTCTTC. This yields the protein CASSPVGGSSYNEQFF.